Each of the 17 T cell receptor beta chains below was sequenced from the same sample in a study of blood T cell repertoires in COVID-19. Clones were sequenced by immunoSEQ multiplex PCR, and TCRdb holds only the in-frame ones, with some missing. The repertoire holds about 160,000 clones, about 85% seen once, with roughly 5% in the top ten. Sample: peripheral blood. The receptor source for this set is a woman between 45 and 60 years old with COVID-19, enrolled during active disease.

This chain uses TRBV10-3 with TRBJ2-7; D might be TRBD1 (6 bases). Looked up from germline, CDR1 is ENHRY and CDR2 is SYGVKD. The V and J ends lost 2 bases and 2 bases respectively, with 7 bases between them. The CDR3 has 13 amino acids. CDR3 nucleotide sequence: TGTGCCATCAGTGAGGAGGGGGCCTACGAGCAGTACTTC. It specifies CAISEEGAYEQYF.

V usage is TRBV7-9 and J usage is TRBJ1-6, with D possibly matching TRBD1 (6 bases). In germline, CDR1 is SEHNR, CDR2 FQNEAQ (reference sequence). The CDR3 extends over 15 amino acids. The V gene lost 5 bases and the J gene lost 9 bases, with 17 bases spanning the gap. CDR3 DNA: TGTGCCAGCAGCCAAACCGGGACAAATATTTCACCCCTCCACTTT. Translation: CASSQTGTNISPLHF.

This chain connects TRBV2 to TRBJ1-2; perhaps TRBD1 as D (6 bases). Germline assignment: CDR1 SNHLY and CDR2 FYNNEI. Trimming removed 8 bases at V and 4 bases at J, with 14 bases between. The CDR3 sequence is 13 residues long. Written as DNA, the CDR3 is TGTGCCAGCGGGGGGGGCGCGGGCTATGGCTACACCTTC. Its protein product is CASGGGAGYGYTF. Combining the CDR3 with reference TRBV2 and TRBJ1-2 gives the whole variable domain EPEVTQTPSHQVTQMGQEVILRCVPISNHLYFYWYRQILGQKVEFLVSFYNNEISEKSEIFDDQFSVERPDGSNFTLKIRSTKLEDSAMYFCASGGGAGYGYTFGSGTRLTVV.

CDR3 loop: CASRYTGTSWSYNEQFF. The DNA for the CDR3 is TGCGCCAGCAGATACACTGGGACTAGCTGGTCCTACAATGAGCAGTTCTTC. The chain combines TRBV5-1 with TRBJ2-1, with 9 bases that match TRBD2. The CDR3 contains 17 residues. Losses at the gene ends were 5 bases for V and 1 base for J; bases not matched to a gene: 10. The germline V gene encodes CDR1 SGHRS and CDR2 YFSETQ.

This rearrangement joins TRBV15 to TRBJ1-6, with D unresolved. The CDR3 runs to 16 residues. Germline V gives CDR1 LNHNV, CDR2 YYDKDF (reference sequence). V lost 3 bases to trimming and J lost 2 bases, with 11 bases between them. For the CDR3, the DNA is TGTGCCACCAGCAGTTTCGAGCTGGCCTATAATTCACCCCTCCACTTT. Translation: CATSSFELAYNSPLHF.

The chain links TRBV27 to TRBJ1-1; D gene unclear. Germline lookup yields CDR1 MNHEY and CDR2 SMNVEV (reference sequence). The CDR3 is 14 amino acids. Trimming pared 10 bases from V and 2 bases from J, leaving 17 bases between. For the CDR3, the DNA is TGTGCCACCCGGGAGGTAGGGCTCAACACTGAAGCTTTCTTT. Amino acids: CATREVGLNTEAFF.

The chain has TRBV21-1 and TRBJ2-7; the tabulated D call, TRBD1, remains unverified against the DNA. TRBV21-1 is labeled a pseudogene. This CDR3 contains 14 residues. CDR3 sequence: CASSTTGQGYEQYF. CDR3 sequence (DNA): TGTGCCAGCAGCACGACGGGACAGGGCTACGAGCAGTACTTC.

Turning to this clone: The same CDR3 is also encoded by other DNA sequences in this sample. The CDR3 is CASSLASGDTDTQYF. The CDR3 DNA reads as TGTGCCAGCAGCTTAGCGAGCGGGGACACAGATACGCAGTATTTT. The chain joins TRBV7-9 to TRBJ2-3; 7 bases are shared with TRBD2. V lost 0 bases, J lost 2 bases, and 2 bases stayed unmatched. Germline V gene data show CDR1 as SEHNR and CDR2 as FQNEAQ (reference sequence). The CDR3 consists of 15 residues.

This chain joins TRBV6-1 and TRBJ2-1; the match to TRBD1 covers 8 bases. Germline lookup yields CDR1 MNHNS and CDR2 SASEGT. This CDR3 is 20 amino acids long. V lost 4 bases and J lost 3; bases outside the gene matches: 20. The CDR3 protein is CASSVTQPFDRGRGYNEQFF. For the CDR3, the DNA is TGTGCCAGCAGTGTCACCCAGCCCTTTGACAGGGGTCGAGGCTACAATGAGCAGTTCTTC.

The chain joins TRBV3-1 (or the pseudogene TRBV3-2) to TRBJ2-5; 7 bases are shared with TRBD2. Trimming cost V 4 bases and J 4 bases; bases outside gene matches: 18. CDR1 LGHDT and CDR2 YNNKEL come from the germline V gene (reference sequence). CDR3 size: 18 residues. CDR3 nucleotides: TGTGCCAGCAGCCCCGTCATGGCTAGCGGTTTAGAAGGAGAGACCCAGTACTTC. Translation: CASSPVMASGLEGETQYF.

In its sample, this clone was seen many times. The rearrangement links TRBV19 to TRBJ1-5; TRBD1 matches 8 bases. CDR1 is LNHDA and CDR2 is SQIVND in the germline V gene (reference sequence). The J segment lost 2 bases and the V segment lost 4 bases, leaving 4 bases of the junction unmatched. There are 15 residues in the CDR3. CDR3 loop: CASSTIQGGNQPQHF. CDR3 nucleotides: TGTGCCAGTAGTACCATACAGGGGGGCAATCAGCCCCAGCATTTT.

The rearrangement uses TRBV2 and TRBJ1-1, with 8 positions matching TRBD1. V gave up 3 bases and J gave up 5 bases; unmatched junction bases: 2. The germline CDR1 and CDR2 sequences are SNHLY and FYNNEI. The CDR3 length is 13 residues. The CDR3 reads CASSEDRETEAFF. The CDR3 coding sequence is TGTGCCAGCAGTGAGGACAGGGAGACTGAAGCTTTCTTT.

The rearrangement joins TRBV9 to TRBJ2-3; 8 bases agree with TRBD2. Per the germline V gene, CDR1 is SGDLS and CDR2 is YYNGEE. The CDR3 covers 17 residues. V shed 4 bases, J shed 6 bases, and the junction held 16 bases outside the gene matches. CDR3 residues: CASSPTPSSGGRDTQYF. CDR3 nucleotide sequence: TGTGCCAGCAGCCCCACGCCATCAAGCGGGGGTCGGGATACGCAGTATTTT.

This chain joins TRBV19 and TRBJ2-1; 8 nucleotides agree with TRBD2. This CDR3 is built from 15 residues. From germline, CDR1 is LNHDA and CDR2 SQIVND (reference sequence). V shed 0 bases, J shed 7 bases, and the junction held 5 bases outside the gene matches. The CDR3 nucleotides are TGTGCCAGTAGTATAGAAAGCGGGGGTGTTAATGAGCAGTTCTTC. This translates into CASSIESGGVNEQFF.

This sequence joins TRBV12-3 or TRBV12-4 and TRBJ2-2; TRBD1 might be the D (5 bases). The CDR3 has 11 amino acids. Trimming removed 3 bases from V and 13 bases from J, with 9 bases in between. The CDR3 loop reads CASSFMQGLFF. DNA for the CDR3: TGTGCCAGCAGTTTCATGCAGGGGCTGTTTTTT.

The chain combines TRBV11-2 with TRBJ1-1; no reliable D call. CDR1 SGHAT and CDR2 FQNNGV come from the germline V gene. The CDR3 is 15 residues long. Between the trimmed V and J ends, which lost 1 base and 6 bases, there was a span of 15 bases. The CDR3 DNA is TGTGCCAGCAGCTTAGGGGCCCTTCTATGGTCTGAAGCTTTCTTT. Encoded protein: CASSLGALLWSEAFF.

The chain joins TRBV6-4 to TRBJ2-6, with TRBD1 as a possible D gene (6 bases). Germline V gene sequence: CDR1 MRHNA, CDR2 SNTAGT. The CDR3 has 16 amino acids. V gave up 3 bases and J gave up 4 bases, with 13 bases separating them. The CDR3 DNA is TGTGCCAGCAGTGATTCCCCAGGGGTCGGGGCCAACGTCCTGACTTTC. Encoded protein: CASSDSPGVGANVLTF.